Each of the 20 T cell receptor beta chains below was sequenced from the same sample in a study of T cells expressing NK-cell markers. TCRdb reanalyzed the 5' RACE reads and collapses them to one entry per CDR3 protein, without DNA. The sample includes some 390,000 distinct CDR3 sequences. The sequenced material came from blood T cells: a sorted CD56 or NKG2C T cell subset, CD4+ or CD8+ T cells, or bulk PBMC T cells (not recorded which). These receptors were taken from a woman aged 45-59 years in good health.

This chain links TRBV12-3 or TRBV12-4 with TRBJ2-1; TCRdb names TRBD2, which stays unverified in the absence of DNA. The CDR3 is made up of 17 amino acids. CDR3 region: CASSFLRGGTSYNEQFF.

The chain is built from TRBV11-3 and TRBJ2-3. CDR3 length equals 14 residues. Germline CDR1 and CDR2: SGHNT and YENEEA. The CDR3 is CASSSLWYTDTQYF. Looking up the rest from reference TRBV11-3 and TRBJ2-3 gives the full variable domain: EAGVVQSPRYKIIEKKQPVAFWCNPISGHNTLYWYLQNLGQGPELLIRYENEEAVDDSQLPKDRFSAERLKGVDSTLKIQPAELGDSAVYLCASSSLWYTDTQYFGPGTRLTVL.

This chain links TRBV19 with TRBJ2-1; TCRdb picks TRBD2, but there is no DNA to check that call. Germline lookup yields CDR1 LNHDA and CDR2 SQIVND (reference sequence). This CDR3 has 15 amino acids. CDR3 protein: CASTPRGSSYNEQFF.

The chain recombines TRBV24-1 with TRBJ2-1; without DNA, the TCRdb call of TRBD1 cannot be checked. Germline CDR1 and CDR2: KGHDR and SFDVKD. This CDR3 contains 13 residues. CDR3 loop: CATSSPGIDEQFF.

The chain links TRBV20-1 to TRBJ2-7; TCRdb names TRBD1, which stays unverified in the absence of DNA. This CDR3 comprises 16 residues. In germline, CDR1 is DFQATT, CDR2 SNEGSKA (reference sequence). The CDR3: CSARDLAGGRTYEQYF.

The chain is built from TRBV3-1 and TRBJ1-1. CDR3 length: 15 residues. Germline assignment: CDR1 LGHDT and CDR2 YNNKEL (reference sequence). The CDR3 sequence: CASSQAGFPNTEAFF.

This rearrangement joins TRBV7-6 to TRBJ1-2; TCRdb's D call, TRBD1, is unchecked because there is no DNA. The CDR3 is 15 residues long. Germline CDR1 and CDR2: SGHVS and FNYEAQ. The CDR3: CASSLDLTGVAGYTF.

J is TRBJ2-3 and V is TRBV4-1; without DNA, the TCRdb call of TRBD2 cannot be checked. Germline loops: CDR1 MGHRA, CDR2 YSYEKL. The CDR3 has 15 amino acids. CDR3 in amino acids: CASSQDRVAGDTQYF.

The V call is TRBV29-1, the J call TRBJ2-2; TCRdb names TRBD1, which stays unverified in the absence of DNA. Looked up from germline, CDR1 is SQVTM and CDR2 is ANQGSEA. This CDR3 has 13 amino acids. CDR3 sequence: CSAGQAAAGELFF.

V is TRBV6-2 or TRBV6-3 and J is TRBJ2-7; TCRdb outputs TRBD2, but without DNA this stays unchecked. Germline V gene lookup returns CDR1 MNHEY and CDR2 SVGEGT. This CDR3 region has 14 residues. The CDR3 loop reads CASSTSGLVYEQYF.

The CDR3 loop is CASSLLNGGAQYF. V and J are TRBV12-3 or TRBV12-4 and TRBJ2-3; TCRdb designates TRBD2, a call that cannot be tested without DNA. The CDR3 has 13 amino acids.

The genes are TRBV7-9 and TRBJ1-2; the D call of TRBD1 rests on TCRdb alone, since no DNA is present to check it. Germline V gene sequence: CDR1 SEHNR, CDR2 FQNEAQ (reference sequence). The CDR3 is made up of 15 amino acids. The CDR3 loop is CASSLPWTANYGYTF.

This chain joins TRBV12-3 or TRBV12-4 and TRBJ2-7; there is no DNA to check the TCRdb D call of TRBD1. The CDR3 has 14 amino acids. The CDR3 spells CASSSTGAAYEQYF.

The rearrangement links TRBV5-1 to TRBJ1-4; as DNA is missing, the TRBD1 call by TCRdb cannot be tested. The CDR3 extends over 15 amino acids. CDR1 is SGHRS, CDR2 YFSETQ, per germline. CDR3 protein: CASSAYRGPNEKLFF.

The chain joins TRBV7-9 to TRBJ1-1. The CDR3 is 12 amino acids. CDR1 SEHNR and CDR2 FQNEAQ come from the germline V gene (reference sequence). CDR3 sequence reads: CASSSGSTEAFF.

The chain carries TRBV11-2 and TRBJ2-3; TCRdb outputs TRBD2, but without DNA this stays unchecked. The CDR3 runs 17 residues. CDR1 and CDR2 from the germline V gene are SGHAT and FQNNGV. CDR3: CASSSRLRDLATDTQYF.

The genes are TRBV5-1 and TRBJ2-1; TCRdb reports TRBD1, a call that lacks DNA to check it against. CDR1 and CDR2 from the germline V gene are SGHRS and YFSETQ. The CDR3 is 14 residues long. This CDR3 reads CASIWDSPDSGQFF.

The chain combines TRBV6-5 with TRBJ2-2; lacking DNA, the TRBD1 call made by TCRdb goes unchecked. CDR3 length equals 14 residues. Per the germline V gene, CDR1 is MNHEY and CDR2 is SVGAGI. The CDR3 region is CASSETGTAGELFF.

The chain is built from TRBV29-1 and TRBJ2-7; as DNA is missing, the TRBD1 call by TCRdb cannot be tested. The CDR3 totals 14 residues. Germline loops: CDR1 SQVTM, CDR2 ANQGSEA. The chain's CDR3 is CSLGTPWFTHEQYF.

V gene TRBV28 combines with J gene TRBJ1-2; TCRdb designates TRBD1, a call that cannot be tested without DNA. Germline V gives CDR1 MDHEN, CDR2 SYDVKM. The CDR3 loop spans 13 amino acids. This CDR3 is CASSWGQGFGYTF.